Given below is one TCR beta chain in context. This specimen belongs to a study of blood T cell repertoires in COVID-19. Germline values: CDR1 MGHRA, CDR2 YSYEKL. With V trimmed by 0 bases and J by 7 bases, 8 bases remained unmatched. The CDR3 has 16 residues. How the authors handled the data: Reference gene primer amplification gave nucleated cell count estimates. The method was immunoSEQ multiplex PCR; TCRdb's version includes in-frame clones alone and lacks a portion of them. V and J calls plus clone size are reproduced from that table; the DNA served to infer D and trimming. The table shows 100,000 to 150,000 clones, with over 60% occurring only once.

The receptor's source is a man in his sixties or seventies with acute or convalescent COVID-19. The V and J genes are TRBV4-1 and TRBJ2-7; 11 bases align to TRBD2. The material sequenced was peripheral blood. DNA for the CDR3: TGCGCCAGCAGCCAAGATGTAGCGGGAGGGCCGGGAGAGCAGTACTTC. It encodes CASSQDVAGGPGEQYF.